Included here is one T cell receptor (beta chain) sequence, with context. Antigen unknown. The data belong to a study of human T cells and chemical hapten exposure. Study-wide findings and caveats: TCRs at a frequency above 1 in 1000 stayed unchanged with DPC sensitization.

This CDR3 region has 15 residues. Unmatched junction bases numbered 9, after V lost 0 bases and J lost 10 bases. The germline CDR1 and CDR2 sequences are SGHAT and FQNNGV. TCRdb re-called the RACE reads with MiXCR, one entry per CDR3 protein. The sample yields some 200,000 distinct CDR3 sequences, approximately 20% seen once. Time point noted: patch test 1, 2 weeks after DPC sensitization. Noted treatment: therapeutic diphenylcyclopropenone sensitization with weekly scalp DPC. Those who donated were patients with alopecia, 18 to 70 years of age, and suitable for DPC. V usage is TRBV11-2 and J usage is TRBJ2-1, with 7 positions matching TRBD1. This receptor was taken from a woman aged 45-65 years with alopecia areata. Some clones in this sample may be carry-over from other donors' samples. The sequencing used whole blood, collected in connection with sensitization to the hapten diphenylcyclopropenone (DPC). CDR3 DNA sequence: TGTGCCAGCAGCTTAGAGAGCAACAGGGGCCCCGAGCAGTTCTTC. Translated, it gives CASSLESNRGPEQFF.